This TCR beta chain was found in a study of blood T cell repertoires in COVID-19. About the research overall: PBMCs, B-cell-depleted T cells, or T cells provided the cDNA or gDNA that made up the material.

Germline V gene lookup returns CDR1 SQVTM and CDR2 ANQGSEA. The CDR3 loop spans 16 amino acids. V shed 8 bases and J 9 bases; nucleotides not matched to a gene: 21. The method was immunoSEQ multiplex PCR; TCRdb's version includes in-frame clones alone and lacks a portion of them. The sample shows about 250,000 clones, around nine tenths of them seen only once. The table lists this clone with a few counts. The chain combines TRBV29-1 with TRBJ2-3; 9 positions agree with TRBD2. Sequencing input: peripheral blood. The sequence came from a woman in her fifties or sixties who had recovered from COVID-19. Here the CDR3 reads CSSQALAGPAGGTQYF. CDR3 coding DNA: TGCAGCTCCCAGGCGCTAGCGGGTCCTGCGGGGGGGACGCAGTATTTT.